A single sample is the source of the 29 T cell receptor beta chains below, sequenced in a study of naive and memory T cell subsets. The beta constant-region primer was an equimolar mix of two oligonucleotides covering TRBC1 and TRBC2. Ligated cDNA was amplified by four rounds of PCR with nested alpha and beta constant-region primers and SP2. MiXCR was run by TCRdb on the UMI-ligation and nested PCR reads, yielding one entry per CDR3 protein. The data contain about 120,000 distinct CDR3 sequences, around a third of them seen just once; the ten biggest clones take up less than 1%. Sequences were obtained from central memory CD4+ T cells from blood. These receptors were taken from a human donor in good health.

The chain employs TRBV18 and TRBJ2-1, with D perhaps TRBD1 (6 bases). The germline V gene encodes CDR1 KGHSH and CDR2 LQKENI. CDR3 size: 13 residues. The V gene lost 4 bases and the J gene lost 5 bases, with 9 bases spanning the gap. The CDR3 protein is CASSRDTHNEQFF. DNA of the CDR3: TGTGCCAGCTCACGGGACACCCACAATGAGCAGTTCTTC. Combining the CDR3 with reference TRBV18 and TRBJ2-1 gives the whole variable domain NAGVMQNPRHLVRRRGQEARLRCSPMKGHSHVYWYRQLPEEGLKFMVYLQKENIIDESGMPKERFSAEFPKEGPSILRIQQVVRGDSAAYFCASSRDTHNEQFFGPGTRLTVL.

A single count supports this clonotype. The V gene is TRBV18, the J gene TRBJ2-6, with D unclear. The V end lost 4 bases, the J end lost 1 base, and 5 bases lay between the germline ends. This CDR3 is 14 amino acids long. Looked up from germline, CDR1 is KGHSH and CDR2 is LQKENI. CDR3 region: CASSRVSGANVLTF. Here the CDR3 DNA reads TGTGCCAGCTCACGAGTTTCTGGGGCCAACGTCCTGACTTTC.

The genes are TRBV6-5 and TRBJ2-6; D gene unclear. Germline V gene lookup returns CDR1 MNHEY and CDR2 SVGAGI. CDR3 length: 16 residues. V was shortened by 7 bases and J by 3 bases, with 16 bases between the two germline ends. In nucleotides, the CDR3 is TGTGCCAGCACCCCCTCAAGGGTGGATGGGGCCAACGTCCTGACTTTC. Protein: CASTPSRVDGANVLTF.

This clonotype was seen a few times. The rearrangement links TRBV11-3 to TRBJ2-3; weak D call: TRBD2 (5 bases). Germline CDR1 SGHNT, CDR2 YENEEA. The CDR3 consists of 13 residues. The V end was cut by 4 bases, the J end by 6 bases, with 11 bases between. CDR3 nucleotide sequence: TGTGCCAGCAGCTCGCCCGGGATGGATACGCAGTATTTT. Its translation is CASSSPGMDTQYF.

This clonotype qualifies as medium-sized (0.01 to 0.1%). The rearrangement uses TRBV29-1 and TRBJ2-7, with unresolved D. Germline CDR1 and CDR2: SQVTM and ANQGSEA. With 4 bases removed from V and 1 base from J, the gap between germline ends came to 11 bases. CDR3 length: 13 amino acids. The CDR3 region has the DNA TGCAGCGTTGCCCCGCTAAGGTCCTACGAGCAGTACTTC. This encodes CSVAPLRSYEQYF.

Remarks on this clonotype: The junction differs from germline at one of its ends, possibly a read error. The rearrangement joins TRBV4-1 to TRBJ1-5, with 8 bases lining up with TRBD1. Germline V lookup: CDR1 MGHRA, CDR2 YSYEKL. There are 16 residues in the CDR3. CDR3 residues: CASSQDQAGGNQSQHF. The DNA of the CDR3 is TGCGCCAGCAGCCAAGATCAGGCAGGGGGCAATCAGTCCCAGCATTTT.

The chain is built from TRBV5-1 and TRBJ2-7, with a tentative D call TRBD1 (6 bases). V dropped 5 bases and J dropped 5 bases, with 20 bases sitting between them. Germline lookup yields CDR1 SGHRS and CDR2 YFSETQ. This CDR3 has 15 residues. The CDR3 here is CASSRDGTPENEQYF. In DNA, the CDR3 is TGCGCCAGCAGTAGAGACGGGACACCTGAGAACGAGCAGTACTTC.

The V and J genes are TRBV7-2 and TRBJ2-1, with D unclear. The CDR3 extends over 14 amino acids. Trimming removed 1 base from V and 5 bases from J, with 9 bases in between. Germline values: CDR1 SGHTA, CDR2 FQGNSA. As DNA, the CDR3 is TGTGCCAGCAGCTTAGTATCGTGGAACAATGAGCAGTTCTTC. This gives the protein CASSLVSWNNEQFF.

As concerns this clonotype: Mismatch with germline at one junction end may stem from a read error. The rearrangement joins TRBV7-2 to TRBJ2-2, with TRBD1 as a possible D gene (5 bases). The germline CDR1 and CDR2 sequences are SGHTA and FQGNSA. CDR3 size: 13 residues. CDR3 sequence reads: CASSFMDTGELFF. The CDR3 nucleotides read TGTGCCAGCAGCTTTATGGACACTGGGGAGCTGTTTTTT.

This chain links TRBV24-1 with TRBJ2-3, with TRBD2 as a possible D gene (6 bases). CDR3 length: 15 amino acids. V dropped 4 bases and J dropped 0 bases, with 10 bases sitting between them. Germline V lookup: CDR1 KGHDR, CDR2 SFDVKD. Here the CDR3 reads CATSDPSGSTDTQYF. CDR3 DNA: TGTGCCACCAGTGACCCGAGCGGGAGCACAGATACGCAGTATTTT.

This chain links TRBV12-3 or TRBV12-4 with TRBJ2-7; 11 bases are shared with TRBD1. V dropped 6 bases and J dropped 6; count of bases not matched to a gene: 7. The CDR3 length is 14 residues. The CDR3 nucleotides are TGTGCCAGCAGGGGGGGACAGGGGGTATTCGAGCAGTACTTC. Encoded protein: CASRGGQGVFEQYF.

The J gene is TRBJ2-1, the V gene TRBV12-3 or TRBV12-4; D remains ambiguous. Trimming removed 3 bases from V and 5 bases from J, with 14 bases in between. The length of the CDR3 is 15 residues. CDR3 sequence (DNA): TGTGCCAGCAGTTTTTATGCCGACCCAAACAATGAGCAGTTCTTC. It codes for CASSFYADPNNEQFF.

The CDR3 coding sequence is TGTGCCAGCAGTCCATCGGTTCTAGTCCCGGCGCAGTATTTT. It translates to CASSPSVLVPAQYF. The chain recombines TRBV27 with TRBJ2-3; D is ambiguous. Germline CDR1 and CDR2: MNHEY and SMNVEV (reference sequence). The CDR3 extends over 14 amino acids. Trimming left V 5 bases short and J 10 bases short, with 19 bases between.

CDR3 nucleotides: TGTGCCAGCAGTATTTCCGGGACTAGCCAAGAGACCCAGTACTTC. It codes for CASSISGTSQETQYF. The rearrangement links TRBV2 to TRBJ2-5; 8 nucleotides agree with TRBD2. CDR1 is SNHLY and CDR2 is FYNNEI in the germline V gene. The CDR3 has 15 residues. V shed 5 bases, J shed 1 base, and the junction held 6 bases outside the gene matches.

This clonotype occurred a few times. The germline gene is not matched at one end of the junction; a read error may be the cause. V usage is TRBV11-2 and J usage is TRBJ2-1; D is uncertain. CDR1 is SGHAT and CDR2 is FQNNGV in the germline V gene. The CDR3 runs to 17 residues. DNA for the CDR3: TGTGCCAGCAGATTAGTAGGTATATCACATCGGAACAATGAGCAGTTCTTC. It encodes CASRLVGISHRNNEQFF.

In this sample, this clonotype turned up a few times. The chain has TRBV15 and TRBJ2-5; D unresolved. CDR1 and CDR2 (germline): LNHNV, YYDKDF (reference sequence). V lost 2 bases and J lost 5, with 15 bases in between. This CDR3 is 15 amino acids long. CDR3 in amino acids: CATSRRQIGQETQYF. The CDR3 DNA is TGTGCCACCAGCAGAAGGCAAATAGGGCAGGAGACCCAGTACTTC.

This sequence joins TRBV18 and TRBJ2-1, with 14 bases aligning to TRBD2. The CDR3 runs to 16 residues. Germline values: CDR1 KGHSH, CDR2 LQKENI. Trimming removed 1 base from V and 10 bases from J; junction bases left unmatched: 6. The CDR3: CASSPLTSGRAGEQFF. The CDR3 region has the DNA TGTGCCAGCTCACCACTGACTAGCGGGAGGGCCGGGGAGCAGTTCTTC.

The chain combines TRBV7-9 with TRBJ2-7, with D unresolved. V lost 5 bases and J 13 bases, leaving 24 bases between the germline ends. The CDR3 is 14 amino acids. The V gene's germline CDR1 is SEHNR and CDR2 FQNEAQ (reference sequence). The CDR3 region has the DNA TGTGCCAGCAGCCTCCCCTCCCTTTCGTCGGTATTTTACTTC. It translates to CASSLPSLSSVFYF.

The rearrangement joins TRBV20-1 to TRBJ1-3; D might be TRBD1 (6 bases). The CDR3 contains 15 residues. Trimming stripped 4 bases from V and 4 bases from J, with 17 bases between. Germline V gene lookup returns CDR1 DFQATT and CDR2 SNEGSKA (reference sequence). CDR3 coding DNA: TGCAGTGCTATCGAGCCGAGGGGGTACGGAAACACCATATATTTT. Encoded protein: CSAIEPRGYGNTIYF.

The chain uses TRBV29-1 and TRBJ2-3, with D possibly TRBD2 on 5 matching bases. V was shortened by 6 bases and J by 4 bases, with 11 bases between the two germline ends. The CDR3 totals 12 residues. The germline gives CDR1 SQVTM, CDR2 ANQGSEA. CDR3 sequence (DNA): TGCAGCGTCGTACTAGTGGCAGATACGCAGTATTTT. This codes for CSVVLVADTQYF.

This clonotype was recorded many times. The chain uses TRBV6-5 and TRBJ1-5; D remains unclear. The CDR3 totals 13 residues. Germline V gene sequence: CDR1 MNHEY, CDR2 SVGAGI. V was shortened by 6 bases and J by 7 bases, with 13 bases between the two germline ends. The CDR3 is CASRPGAKQPQHF. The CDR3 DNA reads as TGTGCCAGCAGACCGGGAGCGAAACAGCCCCAGCATTTT.

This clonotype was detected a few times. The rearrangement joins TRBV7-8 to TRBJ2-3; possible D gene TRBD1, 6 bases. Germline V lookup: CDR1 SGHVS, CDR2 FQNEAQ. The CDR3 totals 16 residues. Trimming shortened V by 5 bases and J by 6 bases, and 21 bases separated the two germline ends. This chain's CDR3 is CASSPIRSDRTDTQYF. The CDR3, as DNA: TGTGCCAGCAGCCCTATCAGATCCGACAGGACGGATACGCAGTATTTT.

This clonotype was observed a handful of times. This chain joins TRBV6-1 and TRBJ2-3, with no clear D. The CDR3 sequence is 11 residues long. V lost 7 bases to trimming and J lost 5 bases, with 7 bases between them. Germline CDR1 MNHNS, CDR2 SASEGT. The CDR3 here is CASILGDTQYF. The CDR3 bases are TGTGCCAGCATTCTAGGAGATACGCAGTATTTT.

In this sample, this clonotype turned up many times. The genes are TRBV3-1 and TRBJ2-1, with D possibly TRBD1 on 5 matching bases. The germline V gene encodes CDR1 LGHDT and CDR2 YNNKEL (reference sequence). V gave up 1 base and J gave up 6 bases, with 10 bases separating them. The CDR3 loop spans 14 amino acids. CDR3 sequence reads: CASSQVLGRNEQFF. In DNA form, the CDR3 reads TGTGCCAGCAGCCAAGTGTTGGGGCGCAATGAGCAGTTCTTC.

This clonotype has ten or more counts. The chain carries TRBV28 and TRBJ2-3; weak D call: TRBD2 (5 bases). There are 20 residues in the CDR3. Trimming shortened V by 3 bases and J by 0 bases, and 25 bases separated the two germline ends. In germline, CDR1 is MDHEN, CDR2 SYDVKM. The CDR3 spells CASSLLWVIGVLESTDTQYF. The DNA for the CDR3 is TGTGCCAGCAGTTTGTTGTGGGTTATCGGGGTGTTGGAAAGCACAGATACGCAGTATTTT.

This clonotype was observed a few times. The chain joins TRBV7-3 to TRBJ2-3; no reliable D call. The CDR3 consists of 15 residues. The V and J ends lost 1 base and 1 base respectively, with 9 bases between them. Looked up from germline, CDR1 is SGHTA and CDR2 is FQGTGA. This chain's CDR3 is CASSLSGPGTDTQYF. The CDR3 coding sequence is TGTGCCAGCAGCTTAAGCGGACCGGGCACAGATACGCAGTATTTT.

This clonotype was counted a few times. CDR3 nucleotide sequence: TGCAGTGCTAGTTTCTGGAACACTGAAGCTTTCTTT. Translating gives CSASFWNTEAFF. This sequence joins TRBV20-1 and TRBJ1-1; no reliable D call. Germline-derived CDR1 and CDR2 are DFQATT and SNEGSKA (reference sequence). The CDR3 consists of 12 residues. Trimming took off 3 bases at V and 1 base at J, with 6 bases between the two ends.

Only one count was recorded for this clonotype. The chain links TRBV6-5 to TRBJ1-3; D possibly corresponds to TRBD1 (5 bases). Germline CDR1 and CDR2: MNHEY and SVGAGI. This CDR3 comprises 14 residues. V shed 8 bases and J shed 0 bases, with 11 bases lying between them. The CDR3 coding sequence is TGTGCCAGCTGGGGCATAAACTCTGGAAACACCATATATTTT. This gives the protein CASWGINSGNTIYF.

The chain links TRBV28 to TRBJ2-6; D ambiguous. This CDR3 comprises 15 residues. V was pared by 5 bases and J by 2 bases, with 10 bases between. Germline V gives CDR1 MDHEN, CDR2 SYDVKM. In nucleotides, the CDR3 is TGTGCCAGCAGTCCGACCGCAACTGGGGCCAACGTCCTGACTTTC. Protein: CASSPTATGANVLTF. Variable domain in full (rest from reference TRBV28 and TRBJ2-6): DVKVTQSSRYLVKRTGEKVFLECVQDMDHENMFWYRQDPGLGLRLIYFSYDVKMKEKGDIPEGYSVSREKKERFSLILESASTNQTSMYLCASSPTATGANVLTFGAGSRLTVL.